Detailed here is one T cell receptor (beta chain). Its antigen is unidentified. The data originate from a study of read filtering for tumor transcriptome and immune sequencing. Looking at the study overall: Patients were some 16 male and some 13 female, mean age 65.9 years, range roughly 47 to 85. R-ISS stage counts were 8 or 9 for I, roughly 16 for II, 6 or 7 for III.

Bone marrow was sampled from every patient at the time of active disease. From around 0.4 ug of RNA, a library with molecular barcoded alpha/delta and beta/gamma adaptors was made. TCRdb redid the calling of the reads with MiXCR, one entry per CDR3 protein. This table holds about 14,000 distinct CDR3 sequences, roughly 21% found once. The study, taken as a whole, reports: Correlation between methods rose after single-read clonotypes were removed.

Germline V gene lookup returns CDR1 SGHDN and CDR2 FVKESK. There are 14 residues in the CDR3. Trimming stripped 3 bases from V and 8 bases from J, with 16 bases between. The chain links TRBV14 to TRBJ1-2; tentative D call: TRBD1 (5 bases). This receptor was identified in a donor over 35 with multiple myeloma. What was sequenced was a population of CD138-negative cells sorted from bone marrow. The CDR3 sequence is CASSQYGGAEGYTF. The CDR3 DNA follows: TGTGCCAGCAGCCAGTATGGCGGGGCGGAAGGCTACACCTTC. The whole variable domain, remainder taken from reference TRBV14 and TRBJ1-2, is EAGVTQFPSHSVIEKGQTVTLRCDPISGHDNLYWYRRVMGKEIKFLLHFVKESKQDESGMPNNRFLAERTGGTYSTLKVQPAELEDSGVYFCASSQYGGAEGYTFGSGTRLTVV.